The following is a TCR beta chain sequence with its context. This receptor's antigen is unknown. No clone much larger than this one lies a single base away; base qualities are absent. These data belong to a study of cytomegalovirus exposure and HLA in healthy donors (dated by TCRdb to the late 2010s). Looking at the study overall: According to an earlier analysis of several hundred of the donors, some 180 million T cells yielded 90 million to 130 million unique TCR beta sequences and less than 300 Gb of sequence data. Approximately 300 gigabases of sequencing data and around 90 million unique TCR sequences made up an early release that covered fewer than 650 HLA-typed donors. The genetic ancestry cluster associated with self-reported Caucasian donors included around four fifths of the 398 genotyped donors. The study aimed to test whether cataloging public T cell receptors could reveal signatures of past pathogen exposure. Using immunosequencing, the study profiled T cell repertoires from 500 to 800 subjects and related those repertoires to cytomegalovirus serostatus. Besides the first cohort of approximately 670 subjects, a separate validation cohort made up of 120 different subjects was used. High-throughput TCR immunosequencing, statistical association of individual TCRs with disease status, and machine learning were combined to predict cytomegalovirus infection status. To study patterns of TCR occurrence, a later analysis re-analyzed previously published TCR beta repertoires from around 700 donors and added high-resolution HLA genotyping. In the later analysis, no new phenotypic data were used to find candidate immune exposures; instead, reliance was placed on TCR beta sequences and their occurrence across donors. To decide whether each TCR beta V gene segment behaved as functional or pseudogenic, an earlier analysis of some 540 of the donors relied on high-throughput TCR beta sequencing. Alongside the repertoire data, information on donor age, sex, ethnicity and CMV serostatus was compiled. Genome-wide SNP genotypes for about 55% of the 666 donors were used in a later genetic analysis, which treated that subset as a discovery cohort. All discovery cohort repertoires had been generated on a single sequencing platform. HLA typing included class I and class II loci at four-digit resolution. Typing coverage differed by locus: A, B, C, DRB1 and DQB1 were typed in roughly 620-630 donors, DQA1 in about 510, DPA1 in 606, and DPB1 in roughly 450. Five DR-DQ haplotypes were treated as single units for association and clustering because of strong linkage in the cohort. Among a few hundred genotyped donors of the cohort, an average of roughly 240,000 unique TCR beta nucleotide sequences were sequenced per donor, roughly 18% of them non-productive. What the authors observed across the whole study: An association between a missense DCLRE1C variant and V-gene and J-gene trimming of TCR beta chains was found in a later genetic analysis and replicated in an independent cohort. In this cohort, only TCR beta chains were sequenced, and detectable features were limited by the absence of alpha or paired-chain data. According to the authors, the approach could potentially be generalized to other disease states and immunological phenotypes. Because HLA typing was unavailable for some donors at each locus, only the typed subset was used in association tests. When HLA alleles, especially DR and DQ, strongly co-occurred, TCR associations were difficult to assign to individual alleles. The study listed 164 TCR beta chains as associated with cytomegalovirus. A further reported finding was that TCR beta sequences accurately predicted the HLA-A and HLA-B alleles for most subjects in the first cohort. Linkage disequilibrium might explain the correlated functional status among segregating V segments, but an unknown experimental factor could not be ruled out. According to a later analysis, most CMV-associated TCR beta chains appeared to be HLA-restricted, and the HLA associations seemed to be driven largely by CMV exposure. The sequencing pipeline was judged likely to have produced a cluster of highly shared sequence variants as a technical artifact. A later analysis reported that several top co-occurrence clusters appeared linked to parvovirus B19, influenza, CMV and Epstein-Barr virus. The classifier was reported to diagnose cytomegalovirus status with high specificity and sensitivity in both the original cohort and the validation cohort. Most TCR sequences were observed very rarely across donors, whereas some public TCRs were present in many individuals. A later analysis found that TCR association rates varied across HLA loci, with DRB1 alleles showing the most associated TCRs and HLA-C alleles the fewest. The presence/absence analyses assumed that sequencing depth was roughly uniform across donors, and that assumption may not be true. Immune exposure information for the cohort was limited to CMV serostatus. Some IMGT-functional V segments, including TRBV6-2 and TRBV6-3, could not be told apart with the 87-base-pair reads, so those segments were excluded. In a later analysis, HLA-associated TCR beta chains were found to be more clonally expanded and to have lower generation probabilities than equally common non-associated chains. A later analysis associated 17,000 or so TCR beta sequences with specific HLA alleles at a false discovery rate of 0.05. In an earlier analysis of some 500 of the donors, most TCR beta V segments appeared in productive rearrangements about 87% or about 30% of the time, broadly matching IMGT annotations. In vitro tests confirmed that a few of the cytomegalovirus-associated TCR beta chains recognize cytomegalovirus antigens. The earlier analysis of approximately 560 of the donors excluded over 15 rarely observed V segments, including chromosome 9 orphons, because counts were too low. In a later genetic analysis, fewer N-insertions in productive TCRs were reported among donors in an Asian-associated ancestry cluster than the roughly 700-donor mean.

CDR1 SQVTM and CDR2 ANQGSEA are derived from the germline V gene. Taken from cysteine to phenylalanine, the CDR3 has 14 residues. Only the CDR3 DNA stays, 42 bases, in frame from base 1. V loses 4 bases at its end and J loses 4 bases; junction bases beyond the gene matches: 5. The library was built by means of the immunoSEQ multiplex PCR assay. A mixture of 60 forward primers for TCR Vbeta segments and 13 reverse primers for TCR Jbeta segments was used in the multiplex PCR. A multiplex PCR assay on genomic DNA amplified the CDR3 region of rearranged TCR beta genes. The Illumina HiSeq System was used to sequence the amplified TCR beta libraries as 87-base-pair reads. On the study's bioinformatics: A later analysis tallied 75 million to 85 million unique TCR beta chains across the 610 or so repertoires, and approximately 12 million of those chains were shared by two or more donors. A nearest-neighbor algorithm error-corrected the raw reads and collapsed the reads into unique sequences, merging closely related sequences to remove PCR and sequencing errors. To assign V, D and J gene segments, CDR3 sequences were aligned to IMGT reference sequences. For a sequence to be retained, at least a six-nucleotide match to both a V gene segment and a J gene segment was required. Rearrangements were called productive when the CDR3 lacked stop codons and stayed in frame with V and J; all others were non-productive. Following IMGT convention, CDR3 was defined as the stretch from the second conserved V-encoded cysteine to the conserved J-encoded phenylalanine. Sequences without an unambiguous match to a single V gene segment were excluded from the earlier analysis of 500 to 700 of the donors. An earlier analysis of just under 600 of the donors called V segments functional above 56.7% productive rearrangements and segregating when the between-donor standard deviation exceeded 5%. A statistical classification framework was developed to diagnose cytomegalovirus status using the catalog of TCR beta chain sequences. In a later analysis, TCR nucleotide sequences were compared against IMGT/GENE-DB human TR gene sequences so that V and J genes could be assigned. The TCRdist pipeline was used in a later analysis to assign CDR3 sequences and most-parsimonious VDJ recombination scenarios. In a later analysis, each TCR beta chain was defined by its CDR3 amino acid sequence together with its V-gene family, and reads lacking a unique V-gene family were excluded. As a way to deal with suspected cross-contamination and a sequencing artifact, a later analysis dropped 450 to 600 nucleotide sequences that were highly shared and had low generation probability. For each public chain, a later analysis derived a clonal expansion index from normalized ranks of inferred template counts within each repertoire. Generation probabilities in a later analysis came from a VDJ recombination model fitted to out-of-frame rearrangements, and those results were checked against IGoR. In a later analysis, hypergeometric tests were used to score TCR-TCR, TCR-HLA and TCR-CMV co-occurrence, with a repertoire-size bias correction applied to TCR pairs. To estimate false discovery rates, a later analysis permuted the HLA or CMV assignments 20 times. In a later analysis, co-occurring TCRs were grouped using DBSCAN, with TCRdist sequence similarity added in when clustering inside HLA-allele-positive subsets. For co-occurrence clustering, repertoires with fewer than 30,000 or more than 120,000 public chains were excluded, along with about five repertoires with anomalous nucleotide sharing. Imported from immuneACCESS, the table was reduced by TCRdb to in-frame sequences with V and J called. These copies leave out some clones; in studies compared against another copy, an unresolved V gene accounts for under half, and the cause of the remainder is not known. From that table come the V and J calls and clone size; the DNA was used to work out D and trimming. The sample table lists 84,000 or so clones, less than 80% of them with a count of one. Around 1.4% of the sample is taken by the ten largest.

In total, approximately 610 healthy bone marrow donors made up the cohort. All cohort members were sampled while nominally healthy, although unrecorded immune exposures were likely present. The donor was CMV seronegative and was included in the group of several hundred seronegative cohort members. Each donor provided a peripheral blood sample, and peripheral blood mononuclear cells were used for TCR beta sequencing. The Qiagen DNeasy Blood Extraction Kit was used to extract genomic DNA from the blood cell samples. Rearrangement joined TRBV29-1 to TRBJ1-1, and 11 junction bases match TRBD1. This clonotype was sampled from a male donor in good health and CMV-seronegative. The sequenced sample consisted of PBMCs. The DNA sequence is as follows: TGCAGCGTTGCCAAAGGGACAGGGGGCACTGAAGCTTTCTTT. The encoded protein is CSVAKGTGGTEAFF.